This T cell receptor beta chain is drawn from a study of T cells after yellow fever vaccination (dated by TCRdb to the late 2010s). As for the study more broadly: The SMART-Seq v4 Ultra Low Input RNA kit was used to prepare libraries from fractions with low cell numbers. Two healthy male donors, one aged 18 to 29 and one aged 30 to 40 years, were included in the cohort. Bulk PBMC replicates and cell subsets were isolated from blood drawn at multiple timepoints before and after both primary and secondary immunization. To follow T-cell clones before and after both primary and booster YFV17D yellow fever vaccination, bulk TCR alpha and beta repertoires underwent longitudinal sequencing. Paper-wide results and their limitations: A small fraction of clonotypes showed up in both the CD4 and CD8 compartments, probably as a result of convergent recombination. The study included only a couple of donors, which limits how far the findings can be generalized. After the booster, most clones that had expanded after primary vaccination were detected again (approximately 96% of CD4 and about 88% of CD8), suggesting broad maintenance of memory. Computational filtering was needed because FACS-sorted repertoires could contain abundant contaminating clonotypes from the bulk population. Compared with the primary T-cell response, the secondary T-cell response was faster but weaker, reaching its peak on day 5 rather than on day 15.

A single count supports this clonotype. It lacks a known antigen. No base-level quality is on record; no much larger clone is a single base apart. A single read is weak support. TCR cDNA was synthesized by 5'RACE template switching, which introduced a universal primer site and unique molecular identifiers. cDNA synthesis was primed from both the TCR alpha and TCR beta constant segments. Libraries were amplified in two PCR steps, with sample barcodes and sequencing adapters added in the second step. Libraries were sequenced on Illumina HiSeq 2500 (2x100 bp) or NovaSeq (2x150 bp). The published analysis was carried out like this. MIGEC was used to demultiplex reads and collapse the reads into UMI consensus sequences, and MiXCR was used for V(D)J alignment. Vaccine-responding clonotypes were identified with edgeR using replicate PBMC samples, with FDR below 0.01 and a log2 fold change above 5 up to day 15 being required. Each bulk clonotype was labeled CD4 or CD8 based on which sequenced repertoire, CD4 or CD8, contained the clonotype at higher abundance. In-frame beta chains were kept once TCRdb had trimmed the public reads at Q25 with fastp and called clones with MiXCR. Duplicate CDR3 protein sequences are folded into a single record with the most common DNA and genes. TCRdb's processing, not the study's, gives the V and J calls here. Counted in this sample were hundreds of thousands of distinct CDR3 sequences; 12% of them appeared once. The ten largest clones capture more than 12% of the sample.

The trim is 7 bases for V and 6 bases for J, with a gap of 19 bases between the germline ends. Including the terminal cysteine and phenylalanine, the CDR3 comprises 14 residues. The DNA shown is the 42-base CDR3, in frame from base 1. CDR1 MGHDK and CDR2 SYGVNS were looked up in the germline V gene. The treatment or condition label of this sample denotes: live attenuated yellow fever vaccine strain. At each blood-draw timepoint, two biological replicates of bulk PBMCs were obtained. PBMCs were isolated from peripheral blood using a standard Ficoll-Paque protocol. RNA was extracted with TriZol from bulk PBMCs, CD4 and CD8 fractions, and dextramer-positive and dextramer-negative fractions.

This clonotype originated in a man aged 25 to 40 who received the YFV17D yellow fever vaccine. The chain is encoded by TRBV25-1 joined to TRBJ2-7, and perhaps TRBD2 as D gene, on 6 matching bases. The sequencing here drew on PBMCs, taken on the day of the yellow fever booster vaccination. The CDR3 region: CASISAGGPREQYF. The sequenced DNA: TGTGCCAGCATATCAGCGGGTGGGCCTCGCGAGCAGTACTTC.